This T cell receptor beta chain is from a study of blood T cell repertoires in COVID-19. Study information: Samples of COVID-19 (acute and convalescent) were obtained from the United States, Italy and Spain.

As originally analysed: Estimation of nucleated cell counts was performed using reference gene primer amplification. Assay used: immunoSEQ multiplex PCR; TCRdb lists only in-frame clones, some missing. V and J calls and clone size follow that table, whereas D and trimming were derived from the DNA. Of roughly 250,000 clones in the sample, 82% were seen once. Deletions cut 7 bases from V and 1 base from J, with 10 bases between. This CDR3 has 13 amino acids. Per the germline V gene, CDR1 is MNHEY and CDR2 is SVGAGI. This clone has a handful of counts. This clonotype originated in a woman in her 70s with acute or convalescent COVID-19. Sequencing used peripheral blood. V gene TRBV6-5 combines with J gene TRBJ1-1, with D hard to call. Here the CDR3 DNA reads TGTGCCAGCAACTACCTAGGGAACACTGAAGCTTTCTTT. Its translation is CASNYLGNTEAFF.